The entry below gives a single T cell receptor beta chain sequence along with its context. Participant ages covered about 18 to 95 years across around 25 US areas. Participants reported their clinical history, and cohort assignment relied on those reports. Resolution of symptoms, clearance, or two negative PCRs was present in recovered Cohort 3 donors. The data were taken from a study of blood T cell repertoires in COVID-19. Background on the study: Sources were T cells, B-cell-depleted T cells, or PBMCs; the material itself was cDNA or gDNA.

The CDR3 is 16 amino acids. Trimming cost V 3 bases and J 4 bases, with 16 bases left between them. Generated by immunoSEQ multiplex PCR, the TCRdb table keeps only in-frame clones and is missing some. The sample yields fewer than 350,000 clones, approximately 88% seen once. J is TRBJ1-3 and V is TRBV23-1, with D tentatively TRBD1 (6 bases). TRBV23-1 is recorded as an ORF, its role being uncertain. Sequencing was done on a sample of PBMCs or T cells enriched from blood (not recorded which). The clonotype comes from a woman in her forties who had recovered from COVID-19. This CDR3 is CASSQATGPRGNTIYF. In nucleotides, the CDR3 is TGCGCCAGCAGTCAGGCGACAGGCCCCAGAGGAAACACCATATATTTT.